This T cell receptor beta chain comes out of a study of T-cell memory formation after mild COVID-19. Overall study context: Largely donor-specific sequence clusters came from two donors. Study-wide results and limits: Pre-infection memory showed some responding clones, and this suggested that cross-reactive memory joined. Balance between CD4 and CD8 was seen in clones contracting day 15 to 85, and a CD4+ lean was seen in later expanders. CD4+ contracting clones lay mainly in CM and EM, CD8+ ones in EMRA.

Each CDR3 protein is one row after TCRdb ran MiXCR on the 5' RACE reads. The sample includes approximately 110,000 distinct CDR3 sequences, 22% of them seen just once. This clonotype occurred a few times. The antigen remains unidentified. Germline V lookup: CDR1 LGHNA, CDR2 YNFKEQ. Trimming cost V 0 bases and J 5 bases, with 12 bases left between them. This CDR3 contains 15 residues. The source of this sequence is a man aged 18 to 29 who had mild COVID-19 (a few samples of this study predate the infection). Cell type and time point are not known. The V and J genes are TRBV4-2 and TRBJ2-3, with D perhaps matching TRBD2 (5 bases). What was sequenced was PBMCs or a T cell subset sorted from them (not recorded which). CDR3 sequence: CASSQDRLGVDTQYF. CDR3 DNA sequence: TGTGCCAGCAGCCAAGACAGGCTCGGGGTAGATACGCAGTATTTT.